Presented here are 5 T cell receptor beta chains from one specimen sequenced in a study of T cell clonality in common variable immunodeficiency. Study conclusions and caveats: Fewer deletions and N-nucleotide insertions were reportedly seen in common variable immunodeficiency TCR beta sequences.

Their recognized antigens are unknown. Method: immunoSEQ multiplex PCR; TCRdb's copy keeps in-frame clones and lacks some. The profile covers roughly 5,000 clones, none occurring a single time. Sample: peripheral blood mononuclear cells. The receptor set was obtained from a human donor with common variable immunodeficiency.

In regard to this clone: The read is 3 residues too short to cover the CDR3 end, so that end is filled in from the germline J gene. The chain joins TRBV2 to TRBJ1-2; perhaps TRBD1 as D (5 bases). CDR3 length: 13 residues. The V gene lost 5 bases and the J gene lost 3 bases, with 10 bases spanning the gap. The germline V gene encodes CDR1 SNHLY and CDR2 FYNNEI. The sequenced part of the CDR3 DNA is TGTGCCAGCAGTAGGGGCAGGGACTATGGC. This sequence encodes CASSRGRDYG. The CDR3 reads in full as CASSRGRDYGYTF.

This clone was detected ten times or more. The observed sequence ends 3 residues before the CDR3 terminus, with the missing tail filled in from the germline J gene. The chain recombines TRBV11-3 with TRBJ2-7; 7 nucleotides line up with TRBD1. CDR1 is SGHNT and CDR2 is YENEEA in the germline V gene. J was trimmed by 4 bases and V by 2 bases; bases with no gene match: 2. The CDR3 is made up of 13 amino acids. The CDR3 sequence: CASSLSRGYEQYF. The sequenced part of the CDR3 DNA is TGTGCCAGCAGCTTATCCAGGGGGTACGAG.

The CDR3 spells CASSVQEGYEQYF. The DNA read from the CDR3 is TGTGCCAGCAGTGTGCAAGAGGGCTACGAG. V gene TRBV6-4 combines with J gene TRBJ2-7; D may be TRBD2 (5 bases). The read ends 3 residues shy of where the CDR3 ends; the end is completed using the germline J gene. Per the germline V gene, CDR1 is MRHNA and CDR2 is SNTAGT. V was clipped by 4 bases and J by 3 bases, with 10 bases between them. This CDR3 has 13 amino acids.

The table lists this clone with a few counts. The CDR3 loop is CASSQQGISGNTIYF. The CDR3 DNA, read in part, is TGTGCCAGCTCACAGCAGGGAATCTCTGGAAACACC. V is TRBV18 and J is TRBJ1-3; the D gene is possibly TRBD1 (5 bases). The CDR3 end falls 3 residues outside the read, so it is completed with the germline J gene. The V gene's germline CDR1 is KGHSH and CDR2 LQKENI. This CDR3 has 15 amino acids. V lost 4 bases and J lost 0, with 10 bases in between.

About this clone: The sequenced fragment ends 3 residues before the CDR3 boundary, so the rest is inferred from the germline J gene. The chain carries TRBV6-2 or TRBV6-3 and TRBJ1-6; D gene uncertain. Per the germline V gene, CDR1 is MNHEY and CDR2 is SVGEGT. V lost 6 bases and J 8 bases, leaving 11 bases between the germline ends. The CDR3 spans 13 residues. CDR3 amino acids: CASRQSLHSPLHF. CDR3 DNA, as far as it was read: TGTGCCAGCAGACAGTCGCTGCATTCACCC.